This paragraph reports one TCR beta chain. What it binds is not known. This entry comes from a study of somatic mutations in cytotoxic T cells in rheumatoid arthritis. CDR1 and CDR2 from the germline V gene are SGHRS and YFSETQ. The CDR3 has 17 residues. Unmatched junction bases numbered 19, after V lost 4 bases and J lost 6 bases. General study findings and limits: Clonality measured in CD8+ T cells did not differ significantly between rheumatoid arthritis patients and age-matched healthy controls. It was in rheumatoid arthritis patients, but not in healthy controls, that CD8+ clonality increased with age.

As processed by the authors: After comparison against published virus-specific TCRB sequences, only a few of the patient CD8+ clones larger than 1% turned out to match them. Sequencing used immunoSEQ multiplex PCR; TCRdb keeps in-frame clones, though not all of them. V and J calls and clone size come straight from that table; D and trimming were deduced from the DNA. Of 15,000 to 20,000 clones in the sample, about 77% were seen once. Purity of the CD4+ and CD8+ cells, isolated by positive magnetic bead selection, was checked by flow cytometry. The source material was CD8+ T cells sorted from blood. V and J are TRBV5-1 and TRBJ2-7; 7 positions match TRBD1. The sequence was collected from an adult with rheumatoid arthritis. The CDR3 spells CASSVHPQDRVLGEQYF. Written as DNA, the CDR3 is TGCGCCAGCAGCGTTCACCCACAAGACAGGGTTTTGGGCGAGCAGTACTTC.